This TCR beta chain was retrieved from a study of CD8+CD57+ T cells in acquired aplastic anemia. Study details: Sorted cells (CD4+ and CD8+) yielded DNA amounts that averaged approximately 2.9 ug. Study results and limitations: The study identified roughly 29 CD8+ CDR3 sequences shared by patients and controls. Researchers reported that CD8+ Simpson's diversity was not significantly different in patients versus controls.

There are 15 residues in the CDR3. Germline V gene data show CDR1 as SGHKS and CDR2 as YYEKEE (reference sequence). V was shortened by 0 bases and J by 3 bases, with 12 bases between the two germline ends. Using genomic DNA as the template, TCR beta VDJ and CDR3 profiling was carried out. TCRdb re-derived calls from the reads in MiXCR, one entry per CDR3 protein. The sample has over 150,000 distinct CDR3 sequences; roughly 65% are singletons. An expansion of CD8+CD57+ cells by flow cytometry had been shown in patients chosen for sequencing. The blood sampling took place in patients who had so far received no therapy. About this clonotype itself: The target antigen is unknown.

The specimen sequenced was sorted CD4+, CD8+, or CD8+CD57+ T cells (not recorded which) from PBMCs. This sequence originates from a human donor with aplastic anemia. The J gene is TRBJ1-1, the V gene TRBV5-5; maybe TRBD1 (5 bases). CDR3 sequence (DNA): TGTGCCAGCAGCTTGGGCATGGGGGGTGACACTGAAGCTTTCTTT. The encoded protein is CASSLGMGGDTEAFF.